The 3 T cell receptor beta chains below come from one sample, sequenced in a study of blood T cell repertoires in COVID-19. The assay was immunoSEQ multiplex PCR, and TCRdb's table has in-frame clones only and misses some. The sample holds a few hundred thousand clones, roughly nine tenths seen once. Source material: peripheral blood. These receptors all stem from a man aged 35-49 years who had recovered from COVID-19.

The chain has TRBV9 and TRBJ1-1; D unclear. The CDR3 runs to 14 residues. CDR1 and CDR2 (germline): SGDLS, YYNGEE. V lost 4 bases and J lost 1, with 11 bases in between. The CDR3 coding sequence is TGTGCCAGCAGCAGGCGAGGGAGGAACACTGAAGCTTTCTTT. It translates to CASSRRGRNTEAFF.

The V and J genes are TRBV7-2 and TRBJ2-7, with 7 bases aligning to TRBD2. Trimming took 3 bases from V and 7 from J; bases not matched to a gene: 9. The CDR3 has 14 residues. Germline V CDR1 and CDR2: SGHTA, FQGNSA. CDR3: CASSFPAGKGEQYF. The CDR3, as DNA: TGTGCCAGCAGCTTCCCAGCGGGAAAGGGAGAGCAGTACTTC.

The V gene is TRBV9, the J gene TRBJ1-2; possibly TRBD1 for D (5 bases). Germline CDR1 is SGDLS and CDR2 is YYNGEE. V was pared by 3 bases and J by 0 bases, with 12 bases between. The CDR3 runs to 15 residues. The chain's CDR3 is CASSEGFGANYGYTF. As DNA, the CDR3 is TGTGCCAGCAGCGAGGGGTTCGGAGCTAACTATGGCTACACCTTC. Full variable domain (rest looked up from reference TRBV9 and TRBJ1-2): DSGVTQTPKHLITATGQRVTLRCSPRSGDLSVYWYQQSLDQGLQFLIQYYNGEERAKGNILERFSAQQFPDLHSELNLSSLELGDSALYFCASSEGFGANYGYTFGSGTRLTVV.